This T cell receptor (beta chain) is from a study of blood T cell repertoires in COVID-19. There are 13 residues in the CDR3. Per the germline V gene, CDR1 is MNHEY and CDR2 is SVGAGI. Germline trimming cut 8 bases from V and 1 base from J; bases unmatched to any gene: 4. Original processing methods: The assay estimated nucleated cells by amplifying reference gene primers. Using immunoSEQ multiplex PCR, the repertoire was profiled, and TCRdb retains in-frame clones only, with some absent. V and J calls plus clone size are reproduced from that table; the DNA served to infer D and trimming. Among under 200,000 clones listed, more than 75% were seen once. Participants spanned ages roughly 18 to 90 years and resided in some 22 US areas.

V is TRBV6-5 and J is TRBJ1-1; 7 nucleotides match TRBD1. Sequencing was done on a sample of PBMCs or T cells enriched from blood (not recorded which). The receptor's source is a woman aged 45-65 years who had recovered from COVID-19. The CDR3 coding sequence is TGTGCCAGCTCCGGACAGGCGAACACTGAAGCTTTCTTT. This translates into CASSGQANTEAFF.